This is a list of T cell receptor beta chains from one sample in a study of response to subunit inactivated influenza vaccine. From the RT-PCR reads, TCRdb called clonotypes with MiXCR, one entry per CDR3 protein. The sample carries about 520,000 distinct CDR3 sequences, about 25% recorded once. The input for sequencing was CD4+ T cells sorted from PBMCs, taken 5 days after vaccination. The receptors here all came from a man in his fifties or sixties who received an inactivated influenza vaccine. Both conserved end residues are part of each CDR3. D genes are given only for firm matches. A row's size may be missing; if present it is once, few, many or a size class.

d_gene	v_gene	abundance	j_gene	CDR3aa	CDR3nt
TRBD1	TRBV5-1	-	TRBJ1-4	CASTGDRPNEKLFF	TGCGCCAGCACCGGGGACAGGCCTAATGAAAAACTGTTTTTT
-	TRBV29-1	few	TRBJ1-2	CSVQPRGAEGYTF	TGCAGCGTCCAGCCGCGGGGGGCGGAGGGCTACACCTTC
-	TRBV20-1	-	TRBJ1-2	CSAQAGPAYGYTF	TGCAGTGCCCAAGCGGGGCCTGCCTATGGCTACACCTTC
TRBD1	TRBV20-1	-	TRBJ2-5	CSARAGQARAQYF	TGCAGTGCTAGAGCCGGACAGGCGAGGGCCCAGTACTTC
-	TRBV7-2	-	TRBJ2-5	CASSFTVFQETQYF	TGTGCCAGCAGCTTTACAGTATTCCAAGAGACCCAGTACTTC
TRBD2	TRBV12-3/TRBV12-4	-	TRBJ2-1	CASSLPSGVYGEQFF	TGTGCCAGCAGTTTGCCTAGCGGGGTGTATGGTGAGCAGTTCTTC
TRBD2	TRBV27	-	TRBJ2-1	CASSSWRTSGSNEQFF	TGTGCCAGCAGTTCCTGGCGGACTAGCGGGAGTAATGAGCAGTTCTTC
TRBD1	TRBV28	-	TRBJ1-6	CASSLPGGMNNSPLHF	TGTGCCAGCAGTTTACCAGGGGGTATGAATAATTCACCCCTCCACTTT
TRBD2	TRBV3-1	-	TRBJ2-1	CASSPRTSGSEAFF	TGTGCCAGCAGCCCGAGGACTAGCGGGAGCGAGGCGTTCTTC
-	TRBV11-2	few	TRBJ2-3	CASSARPAESTDTQYF	TGTGCCAGCAGCGCCCGTCCGGCGGAGAGCACAGATACGCAGTATTTT
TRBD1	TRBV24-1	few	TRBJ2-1	CATSDSGTGYNEQFF	TGTGCCACCAGTGATTCCGGGACAGGGTACAATGAGCAGTTCTTC
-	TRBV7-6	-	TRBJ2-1	CASSFGGRGLNEQFF	TGTGCCAGCAGCTTCGGGGGCCGGGGGCTTAATGAGCAGTTCTTC
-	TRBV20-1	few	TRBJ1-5	CSASDPYSNQPQHF	TGCAGTGCTAGTGACCCTTATAGCAATCAGCCCCAGCATTTT
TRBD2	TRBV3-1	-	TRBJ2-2	CASSPLPAAGYTGELFF	TGTGCCAGCAGCCCCCTCCCGGCAGCGGGGTACACCGGGGAGCTGTTTTTT
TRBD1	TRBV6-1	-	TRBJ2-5	CASSDRQGQETQYF	TGTGCCAGCAGTGACAGACAGGGTCAAGAGACCCAGTACTTC
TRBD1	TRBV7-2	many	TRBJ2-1	CASAGQGLNEQFF	TGTGCCTCCGCGGGACAGGGGCTCAATGAGCAGTTCTTC
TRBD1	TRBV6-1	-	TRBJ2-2	CASRQGGTGELFF	TGTGCCAGCAGACAGGGGGGCACCGGGGAGCTGTTTTTT
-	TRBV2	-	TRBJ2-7	CASRLDMNSYEQYF	TGTGCCAGCAGACTTGACATGAACTCCTACGAGCAGTACTTC
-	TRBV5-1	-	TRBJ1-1	CASSLERNSEAFF	TGCGCCAGCAGCTTGGAAAGGAACTCTGAAGCTTTCTTT
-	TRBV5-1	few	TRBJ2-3	CASSLDGRSTDTQYF	TGCGCCAGCAGCTTGGATGGACGGAGCACAGATACGCAGTATTTT
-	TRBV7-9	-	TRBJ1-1	CASSTQGGYTEAFF	TGTGCCAGCAGCACACAGGGCGGGTACACTGAAGCTTTCTTT
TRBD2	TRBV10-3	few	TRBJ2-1	CAISGASGVNEQFF	TGTGCCATCAGTGGGGCTAGCGGGGTCAATGAGCAGTTCTTC
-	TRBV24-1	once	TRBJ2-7	CATSDPTVASEQYF	TGTGCCACCAGTGACCCTACCGTTGCTTCCGAGCAGTACTTC
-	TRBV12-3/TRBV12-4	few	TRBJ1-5	CASSLRDRLYSNQPQHF	TGTGCCAGCAGTTTAAGAGACAGACTATATAGCAATCAGCCCCAGCATTTT
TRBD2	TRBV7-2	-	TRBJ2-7	CASSARLAGKEQYF	TGTGCCAGCAGCGCCCGACTAGCGGGTAAAGAGCAGTACTTC
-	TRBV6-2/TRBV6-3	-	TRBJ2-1	CASSSQGTKVDEQFF	TGTGCCAGCAGTTCCCAGGGAACGAAGGTGGATGAGCAGTTCTTC
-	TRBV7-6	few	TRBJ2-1	CASSLVPDLGEQFF	TGTGCCAGCAGCTTAGTTCCTGATTTAGGTGAGCAGTTCTTC